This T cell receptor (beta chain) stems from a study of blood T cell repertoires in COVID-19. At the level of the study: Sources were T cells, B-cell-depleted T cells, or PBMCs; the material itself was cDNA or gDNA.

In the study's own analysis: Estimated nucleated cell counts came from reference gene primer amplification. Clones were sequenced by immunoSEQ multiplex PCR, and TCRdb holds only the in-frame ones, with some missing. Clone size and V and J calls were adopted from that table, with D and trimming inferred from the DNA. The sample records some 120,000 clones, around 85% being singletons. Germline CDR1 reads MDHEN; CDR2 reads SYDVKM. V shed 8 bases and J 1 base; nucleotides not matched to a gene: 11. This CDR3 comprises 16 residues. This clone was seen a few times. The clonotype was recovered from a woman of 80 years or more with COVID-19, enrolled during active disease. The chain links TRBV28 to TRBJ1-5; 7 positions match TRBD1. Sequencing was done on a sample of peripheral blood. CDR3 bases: TGTGCCAGCGGGGGGCACAGGGGACGAAGCAATCAGCCCCAGCATTTT. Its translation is CASGGHRGRSNQPQHF.